The 16 T cell receptor beta chains below all came from one sample that was sequenced in a study of Ad26.COV2.S vaccination and SARS-CoV-2 variants (dated by TCRdb to about 2021). The library was generated by the immunoSEQ multiplex PCR assay. The clones in this table, taken by TCRdb from immuneACCESS, are in-frame only. Not every clone is retained; where verified, under half of the shortfall comes from an unresolved V gene, and the cause of the rest is unknown. The table for this sample lists around 300,000 clones; roughly 89% of them were counted only once. The ten largest clones capture approximately 5% of the sample. The sample's treatment or condition, from its label and the paper: around 19 received Ad26.COV2.S at low or high dose, single or two shots; about 5 received placebo; per-sample allocation not given. Repertoires of vaccine and placebo recipients were sequenced from samples taken on day 63 after the first injection.

The sample here was peripheral blood, taken in a trial of Ad26.COV2.S vaccine versus placebo. The receptors were gathered from a person between 18 and 59 years old who received the Ad26.COV2.S COVID-19 vaccine or a placebo.

This clone was seen a handful of times. The chain employs TRBV7-2 and TRBJ2-2; no clear D. Trimming took 2 bases from V and 7 from J, leaving 5 bases between them. This CDR3 has 12 amino acids. Germline loops: CDR1 SGHTA, CDR2 FQGNSA. The CDR3 region is CASSLLGGELFF. CDR3 in DNA: TGTGCCAGCAGCTTATTGGGCGGGGAGCTGTTTTTT.

The DNA for the CDR3 is TGTGCCAGCACCCTACGGACTAGCGGGAGTACAGATACGCAGTATTTT. It translates to CASTLRTSGSTDTQYF. This rearrangement joins TRBV5-4 to TRBJ2-3, with 13 positions matching TRBD2. The CDR3 sequence is 16 residues long. Per the germline V gene, CDR1 is SGHNT and CDR2 is YYREEE (reference sequence). After removal of 6 bases from V and 3 bases from J, the junction contained 7 bases not matched to a gene.

The rearrangement joins TRBV27 to TRBJ2-2, with D perhaps matching TRBD1 (5 bases). V shed 2 bases and J shed 1 base, with 5 bases lying between them. The CDR3 consists of 14 residues. Germline V gives CDR1 MNHEY, CDR2 SMNVEV (reference sequence). CDR3 coding DNA: TGTGCCAGCAGTTTACAGGGGAACACCGGGGAGCTGTTTTTT. This translates into CASSLQGNTGELFF.

The chain links TRBV3-1 (or the pseudogene TRBV3-2) to TRBJ1-2, with D perhaps TRBD1 (5 bases). Germline CDR1 reads LGHDT; CDR2 reads YNNKEL (reference sequence). CDR3 length equals 14 residues. V lost 3 bases and J 7 bases, leaving 15 bases between the germline ends. The CDR3 reads CASSHLAGRVGYTF. The CDR3 DNA follows: TGTGCCAGCAGCCATCTCGCAGGGAGGGTTGGCTACACCTTC.

The V gene is TRBV10-2, the J gene TRBJ1-5; 12 nucleotides agree with TRBD1. Trimming removed 4 bases from V and 7 bases from J; junction bases left unmatched: 8. Germline V CDR1 and CDR2: WSHSY, SAAADI. This CDR3 has 16 amino acids. The CDR3 region has the DNA TGCGCCAGCAGTGGAAGGGACAGGGGGCAGGGACAGCCCCAGCATTTT. This sequence encodes CASSGRDRGQGQPQHF.

The V gene is TRBV4-3, the J gene TRBJ2-7, with D possibly being TRBD1 (6 bases). Germline V CDR1 and CDR2: LGHNA, YSLEER. The CDR3 totals 14 residues. The ends were cut back, 0 bases at V and 6 bases at J, with 12 bases in the middle. CDR3 coding DNA: TGCGCCAGCAGCCAAGAGCTAACAGGGATCGAGCAGTACTTC. It translates to CASSQELTGIEQYF.

V and J are TRBV19 and TRBJ2-2; the match to TRBD1 covers 9 bases. V lost 7 bases to trimming and J lost 6 bases; unmatched junction nucleotides: 9. Germline V CDR1 and CDR2: LNHDA, SQIVND (reference sequence). The CDR3 loop spans 15 amino acids. In nucleotides, the CDR3 is TGTGCCAGTATCCGGGGACAGGGACGCTCCGGGGAGCTGTTTTTT. Translating gives CASIRGQGRSGELFF.

The CDR3 DNA follows: TGTGCCAGCAGCATGGATACAGGGGGTTTTGGCTACACCTTC. Amino acids: CASSMDTGGFGYTF. This chain connects TRBV5-4 to TRBJ1-2; 8 nucleotides align to TRBD1. The V segment lost 4 bases and the J segment 7 bases; nucleotides outside the gene matches: 9. This CDR3 contains 14 residues. Germline values: CDR1 SGHNT, CDR2 YYREEE (reference sequence).

CDR3 region: CASSFGTSDNDEQFF. The CDR3 nucleotides read TGTGCCAGCAGTTTCGGGACTAGCGATAATGATGAGCAGTTCTTC. The gene calls are TRBV28 and TRBJ2-1; 10 bases are shared with TRBD2. V was clipped by 3 bases and J by 8 bases; unmatched bases: 7. The germline V gene has CDR1 MDHEN and CDR2 SYDVKM. This CDR3 is built from 15 residues.

The chain couples TRBV3-1 (or the pseudogene TRBV3-2) to TRBJ2-3, with 7 bases identical to TRBD1. This CDR3 has 16 amino acids. CDR1 is LGHDT, CDR2 YNNKEL, per germline (reference sequence). Unmatched junction bases numbered 10, after V lost 5 bases and J lost 2 bases. CDR3 nucleotide sequence: TGTGCCAGCAGCTCCCACAGGGGAAGCTTCACAGATACGCAGTATTTT. Protein sequence: CASSSHRGSFTDTQYF.

The genes are TRBV19 and TRBJ2-1; D possibly corresponds to TRBD2 (6 bases). CDR1 and CDR2 from the germline V gene are LNHDA and SQIVND (reference sequence). The CDR3 has 12 residues. Trimming left V 2 bases short and J 7 bases short, with 6 bases between. The CDR3 DNA follows: TGTGCCAGTAGTATACGGGGGAATGAGCAGTTCTTC. This encodes CASSIRGNEQFF.

The CDR3 is CASSQDRATEAFF. The CDR3 DNA is TGTGCCAGCAGCCAAGACAGGGCCACTGAAGCTTTCTTT. V and J are TRBV3-1 (or the pseudogene TRBV3-2) and TRBJ1-1; a weak D match, TRBD1 (5 bases). The CDR3 runs to 13 residues. V lost 0 bases, J lost 4 bases, and 6 bases lay in between. CDR1 is LGHDT and CDR2 is YNNKEL in the germline V gene (reference sequence).

The genes are TRBV21-1 and TRBJ2-3; the listed D gene, TRBD2, was not tested against the DNA. TRBV21-1 is termed a pseudogene. The CDR3 covers 16 residues. The CDR3 DNA sequence: TGTGCCAGCAGCAAAGCGCTGGGACTCTGCACAGATACGCAGTATTTT. It encodes CASSKALGLCTDTQYF.

This chain joins TRBV4-2 and TRBJ2-1; 8 bases are a match to TRBD1. Germline V CDR1 and CDR2: LGHNA, YNFKEQ. After removal of 4 bases from V and 9 bases from J, the junction contained 14 bases not matched to a gene. The CDR3 is 16 amino acids. DNA of the CDR3: TGTGCCAGCAGCCTCCGGACAGGGTTAAGGGAAGGTGAGCAGTTCTTC. This gives the protein CASSLRTGLREGEQFF.

The chain combines TRBV14 with TRBJ1-6; D is uncertain. CDR1 SGHDN and CDR2 FVKESK come from the germline V gene. The V end was cut by 4 bases, the J end by 5 bases, with 15 bases between. The CDR3 consists of 16 residues. As DNA, the CDR3 is TGTGCCAGCAGCCGAGAGACTGGGCTGAATAATTCACCCCTCCACTTT. Translated, it gives CASSRETGLNNSPLHF.

The rearrangement links TRBV27 to TRBJ1-3, with D perhaps matching TRBD1 (6 bases). Trimming removed 3 bases at V and 4 bases at J, with 13 bases between. The CDR3 has 15 amino acids. The V gene's germline CDR1 is MNHEY and CDR2 SMNVEV (reference sequence). The CDR3 here is CASSFRRGRGNTIYF. CDR3 sequence (DNA): TGTGCCAGCAGTTTCCGCAGGGGACGAGGAAACACCATATATTTT.